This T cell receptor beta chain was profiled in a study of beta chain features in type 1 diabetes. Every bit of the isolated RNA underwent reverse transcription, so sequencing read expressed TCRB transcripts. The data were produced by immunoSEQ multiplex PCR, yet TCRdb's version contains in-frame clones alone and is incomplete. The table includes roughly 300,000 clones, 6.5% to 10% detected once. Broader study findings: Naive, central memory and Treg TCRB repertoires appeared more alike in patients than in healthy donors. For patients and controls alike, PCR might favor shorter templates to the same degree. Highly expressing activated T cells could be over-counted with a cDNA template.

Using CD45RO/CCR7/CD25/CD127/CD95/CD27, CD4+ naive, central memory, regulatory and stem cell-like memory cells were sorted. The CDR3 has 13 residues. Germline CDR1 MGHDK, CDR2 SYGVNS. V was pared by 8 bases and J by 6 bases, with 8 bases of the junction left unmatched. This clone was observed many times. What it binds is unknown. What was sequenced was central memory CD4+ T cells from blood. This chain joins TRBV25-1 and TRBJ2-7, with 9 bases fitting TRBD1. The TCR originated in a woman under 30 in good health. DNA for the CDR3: TGTGCCAGCGAGCCGGGACAGGGTAGCGAGCAGTACTTC. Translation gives CASEPGQGSEQYF.